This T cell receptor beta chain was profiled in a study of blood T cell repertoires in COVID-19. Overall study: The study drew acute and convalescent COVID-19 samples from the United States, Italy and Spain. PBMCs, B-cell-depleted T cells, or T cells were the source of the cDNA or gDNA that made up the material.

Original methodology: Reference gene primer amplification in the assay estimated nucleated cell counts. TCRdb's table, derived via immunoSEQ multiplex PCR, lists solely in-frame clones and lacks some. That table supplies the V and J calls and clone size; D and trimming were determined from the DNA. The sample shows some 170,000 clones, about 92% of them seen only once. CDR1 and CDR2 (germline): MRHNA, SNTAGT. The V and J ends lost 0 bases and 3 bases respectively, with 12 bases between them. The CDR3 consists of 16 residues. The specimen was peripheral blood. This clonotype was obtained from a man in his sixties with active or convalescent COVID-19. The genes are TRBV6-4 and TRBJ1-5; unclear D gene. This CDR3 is CASSDSSSTVNQPQHF. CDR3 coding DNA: TGTGCCAGCAGTGACTCTTCCAGTACAGTCAATCAGCCCCAGCATTTT.